These 21 T cell receptor beta chains came from one sample sequenced in a study of T cell responses to AZD1222 COVID-19 vaccine. TCRdb's copy holds only in-frame clones and misses some; the assay was immunoSEQ multiplex PCR. The table lists approximately 160,000 clones, less than 95% of them singletons. Material: peripheral blood, obtained on day 0 of AZD1222 vaccination. These TCRs come from an adult in good health.

The chain joins TRBV5-1 to TRBJ1-1; D is possibly TRBD1 (5 bases). Trimming took 1 base from V and 1 from J, leaving 8 bases between them. The CDR3 consists of 14 residues. CDR1 is SGHRS and CDR2 is YFSETQ in the germline V gene. The CDR3 loop reads CASSLFRANTEAFF. CDR3 in DNA: TGCGCCAGCAGCTTGTTCAGGGCGAACACTGAAGCTTTCTTT.

The rearrangement links TRBV4-3 to TRBJ2-7, with D possibly matching TRBD2 (5 bases). The germline V and J ends were trimmed by 4 bases and 3 bases, with 10 bases remaining between them. The CDR3 length is 13 residues. CDR1 LGHNA and CDR2 YSLEER come from the germline V gene. CDR3 in amino acids: CASSPHRGYEQYF. CDR3 coding DNA: TGCGCCAGCAGCCCCCATCGGGGCTACGAGCAGTACTTC.

This chain joins TRBV18 and TRBJ2-1, with D possibly TRBD2 on 6 matching bases. V was cut by 3 bases and J by 7 bases, with 25 bases left in between. The CDR3 consists of 18 residues. The germline CDR1 and CDR2 sequences are KGHSH and LQKENI. The DNA for the CDR3 is TGTGCCAGCTCACCCCCGGGCGCGCTAGCGAAGGTTCATAATGAGCAGTTCTTC. It translates to CASSPPGALAKVHNEQFF.

This sequence joins TRBV20-1 and TRBJ2-7, with a tentative D call TRBD2 (5 bases). CDR3 length equals 11 residues. Trimming left V 4 bases short and J 2 bases short, with 6 bases between. Per germline, CDR1 DFQATT and CDR2 SNEGSKA (reference sequence). The CDR3 here is CSATGAYEQYF. CDR3 sequence (DNA): TGCAGTGCTACCGGGGCCTACGAGCAGTACTTC.

The chain joins TRBV28 to TRBJ1-2; 7 bases map to TRBD1. This CDR3 is built from 14 residues. Trimming removed 3 bases from V and 6 bases from J; junction bases left unmatched: 7. Germline V gene sequence: CDR1 MDHEN, CDR2 SYDVKM. Here the CDR3 reads CASSFDRVRDGYTF. CDR3 sequence (DNA): TGTGCCAGCAGTTTCGACAGGGTACGAGATGGCTACACCTTC.

The chain uses TRBV6-5 and TRBJ1-1, with D tentatively TRBD1 (5 bases). Germline V lookup: CDR1 MNHEY, CDR2 SVGAGI. CDR3 length: 13 residues. V lost 10 bases and J lost 0, with 12 bases in between. The CDR3 spells CATRTLMNTEAFF. CDR3 coding DNA: TGTGCCACCAGGACATTGATGAACACTGAAGCTTTCTTT.

The chain uses TRBV28 and TRBJ1-1, with D uncertain. Germline V gene sequence: CDR1 MDHEN, CDR2 SYDVKM. The CDR3 is 12 amino acids. The V and J ends lost 7 bases and 4 bases respectively, with 10 bases between them. The CDR3 nucleotides are TGTGCCAGCATGACAAGGAGCACTGAAGCTTTCTTT. Translated: CASMTRSTEAFF. The variable domain in full, completed from reference TRBV28 and TRBJ1-1, reads DVKVTQSSRYLVKRTGEKVFLECVQDMDHENMFWYRQDPGLGLRLIYFSYDVKMKEKGDIPEGYSVSREKKERFSLILESASTNQTSMYLCASMTRSTEAFFGQGTRLTVV.

The chain joins TRBV28 to TRBJ1-5, with a tentative D call TRBD1 (5 bases). The CDR3 is 15 residues long. The germline V and J ends were trimmed by 6 bases and 3 bases, with 15 bases remaining between them. CDR1 MDHEN and CDR2 SYDVKM come from the germline V gene. The CDR3 DNA sequence: TGTGCCAGCAGCCTCTTGGAAGGGGTCAATCAGCCCCAGCATTTT. Protein sequence: CASSLLEGVNQPQHF.

The rearrangement uses TRBV6-5 and TRBJ1-2; TRBD1 aligns across 8 bases. Germline assignment: CDR1 MNHEY and CDR2 SVGAGI. With 4 bases clipped from V and 4 bases from J, the junction kept 5 bases outside the gene matches. The CDR3 is 14 amino acids. The CDR3 coding sequence is TGTGCCAGCAGTTCCCCGGGACAGGTCTATGGCTACACCTTC. Translation gives CASSSPGQVYGYTF.

CDR3 amino acids: CASSGTDISSGANVLTF. CDR3 bases: TGCGCCAGCAGCGGGACGGATATCAGCTCTGGGGCCAACGTCCTGACTTTC. The chain carries TRBV5-1 and TRBJ2-6, with D perhaps assigned TRBD1 or TRBD2 (5 bases each). CDR1 and CDR2 from the germline V gene are SGHRS and YFSETQ. The V end was cut by 4 bases, the J end by 0 bases, with 14 bases between. This CDR3 is built from 17 residues.

This chain joins TRBV6-1 and TRBJ2-7, with TRBD1 matching 9 bases. Germline lookup yields CDR1 MNHNS and CDR2 SASEGT. V was clipped by 0 bases and J by 4 bases; unmatched bases: 7. This CDR3 has 16 residues. This chain's CDR3 is CASSEARVQGAYEQYF. The DNA for the CDR3 is TGTGCCAGCAGTGAAGCGCGGGTACAGGGGGCTTACGAGCAGTACTTC.

V usage is TRBV7-6 and J usage is TRBJ2-1; D perhaps matches TRBD2 (6 bases). Germline assignment: CDR1 SGHVS and CDR2 FNYEAQ. This CDR3 has 14 residues. V lost 0 bases, J lost 8 bases, and 11 bases lay in between. CDR3 DNA: TGTGCCAGCAGCTTAGCGCCCGGGGAGGATGAGCAGTTCTTC. This encodes CASSLAPGEDEQFF.

The chain uses TRBV11-3 and TRBJ1-3; D is ambiguous. The V gene's germline CDR1 is SGHNT and CDR2 YENEEA. This CDR3 region has 14 residues. V was clipped by 3 bases and J by 3 bases, with 9 bases between them. This CDR3 reads CASSLSGYGNTIYF. As DNA, the CDR3 is TGTGCCAGCAGCTTGTCGGGGTATGGAAACACCATATATTTT.

This clone was counted only a few times. The chain carries TRBV7-9 and TRBJ2-7; 8 bases are shared with TRBD1. Trimming took 4 bases from V and 3 from J; bases not matched to a gene: 20. The CDR3 is made up of 19 amino acids. Germline-derived CDR1 and CDR2 are SEHNR and FQNEAQ (reference sequence). This CDR3 is CASSSTTTAAGTGDYEQYF. The DNA for the CDR3 is TGTGCCAGCAGCTCCACGACAACGGCGGCCGGGACAGGAGACTACGAGCAGTACTTC.

This clone was seen once. The V and J genes are TRBV7-3 and TRBJ2-2, with a weak D call TRBD1 (6 bases). V dropped 1 base and J dropped 7 bases, with 16 bases sitting between them. CDR3 size: 16 residues. The germline CDR1 and CDR2 sequences are SGHTA and FQGTGA. The chain's CDR3 is CASSLNQQGNIGELFF. In DNA form, the CDR3 reads TGTGCCAGCAGCTTAAATCAACAGGGAAATATCGGGGAGCTGTTTTTT. Looking up the rest from reference TRBV7-3 and TRBJ2-2 gives the full variable domain: GAGVSQTPSNKVTEKGKYVELRCDPISGHTALYWYRQSLGQGPEFLIYFQGTGAADDSGLPNDRFFAVRPEGSVSTLKIQRTERGDSAVYLCASSLNQQGNIGELFFGEGSRLTVL.

Only one count was recorded for this clone. This rearrangement joins TRBV6-5 to TRBJ2-7, with D tentatively TRBD2 (6 bases). Germline V gene lookup returns CDR1 MNHEY and CDR2 SVGAGI. V lost 11 bases to trimming and J lost 5 bases, with 22 bases between them. The CDR3 has 14 amino acids. CDR3 amino acids: CAAGRDTLTHEQYF. CDR3 sequence (DNA): TGTGCCGCGGGGCGAGACACTCTCACCCACGAGCAGTACTTC.

The chain is built from TRBV28 and TRBJ1-1, with no clear D. The CDR3 extends over 15 amino acids. With 5 bases removed from V and 1 base from J, the gap between germline ends came to 14 bases. Germline-derived CDR1 and CDR2 are MDHEN and SYDVKM. CDR3 region: CASSHLLPGNTEAFF. The CDR3 DNA reads TGTGCCAGCAGTCACCTACTCCCCGGGAACACTGAAGCTTTCTTT.

V gene TRBV5-6 combines with J gene TRBJ2-5, with 13 bases that match TRBD2. The CDR3 extends over 16 amino acids. Per germline, CDR1 SGHDT and CDR2 YYEEEE. Losses at the gene ends were 4 bases for V and 5 bases for J; bases not matched to a gene: 8. The CDR3 nucleotides read TGTGCCAGCAGCCCTCGACTAGCGGGGGGTACGGAGACCCAGTACTTC. Protein: CASSPRLAGGTETQYF.

The CDR3 loop is CASSFHRSGGNTIYF. CDR3 nucleotide sequence: TGTGCCAGCAGCTTTCACCGGTCAGGTGGAAACACCATATATTTT. The chain joins TRBV5-8 to TRBJ1-3; D is undetermined. Germline V lookup: CDR1 SGHTS, CDR2 YDEGEE. CDR3 size: 15 residues. Trimming cost V 2 bases and J 3 bases, with 12 bases left between them.

The chain links TRBV6-1 to TRBJ1-1; D is unresolved. CDR3 length equals 14 residues. From germline, CDR1 is MNHNS and CDR2 SASEGT. V was clipped by 1 base and J by 6 bases, with 12 bases between them. In nucleotides, the CDR3 is TGTGCCAGCAGTGAAGGGAGCCCTTTGCCTGAAGCTTTCTTT. Translation: CASSEGSPLPEAFF.

The V and J genes are TRBV13 and TRBJ1-1, with unresolved D. V was shortened by 0 bases and J by 2 bases, with 7 bases between the two germline ends. This CDR3 spans 14 amino acids. From germline, CDR1 is PRHDT and CDR2 FYEKMQ (reference sequence). The CDR3 here is CASSLGRPNTEAFF. In nucleotides, the CDR3 is TGTGCCAGCAGCTTAGGCAGGCCAAACACTGAAGCTTTCTTT. Combining the CDR3 with reference TRBV13 and TRBJ1-1 gives the whole variable domain AAGVIQSPRHLIKEKRETATLKCYPIPRHDTVYWYQQGPGQDPQFLISFYEKMQSDKGSIPDRFSAQQFSDYHSELNMSSLELGDSALYFCASSLGRPNTEAFFGQGTRLTVV.